This TCR beta chain was recovered during a study of cytomegalovirus exposure and HLA in healthy donors. PCR primers comprised 60 Vbeta and 13 Jbeta primers. Clones were sequenced by immunoSEQ multiplex PCR, and TCRdb holds only the in-frame ones, with some missing. The sample contains roughly 92,000 clones, around 80% of which appear only once. The CDR3 extends over 15 amino acids. The V gene's germline CDR1 is SGDLS and CDR2 YYNGEE. V dropped 0 bases and J dropped 1 base, with 7 bases sitting between them. There are a few counts of this clone. Its specificity is not known. Overall study findings and caveats: In a later analysis, a missense DCLRE1C variant was linked to TCR beta V- and J-gene trimming. Association with HLA alleles at 0.05 false discovery rate was found for some 18,000 TCR beta sequences in a later analysis. Rarity marked most TCR sequences, yet some public TCRs occurred in many donors.

Donors consisted of healthy bone marrow donors. V and J are TRBV9 and TRBJ1-4; no definite D call. The sequenced sample was PBMCs. The receptor was isolated from a woman in her fifties or sixties in good health and CMV-seropositive. The CDR3 here is CASSVGGRTNEKLFF. The CDR3 nucleotides read TGTGCCAGCAGCGTAGGTGGGAGAACTAATGAAAAACTGTTTTTT.